The clone carrying this T cell receptor beta chain was seen a few times. Its antigen is unidentified. As every portion of the isolated RNA was reverse transcribed, the sequencing read expressed TCRB transcripts. Regulatory, naive and central memory T cell samples averaged approximately 3.8 million reads. Clones were read by immunoSEQ multiplex PCR, and TCRdb kept only the in-frame ones, dropping some. In the table there are a few hundred thousand clones, about a sixth of which are singletons. The data were taken from a study of beta chain features in type 1 diabetes. Overall study: Cell yields, age and gender were similar between patients and healthy donors.

Staining for CD45RO/CCR7/CD25/CD127/CD95/CD27 allowed sorting of CD4+ naive, central memory, regulatory and stem cell-like memory cells. Overall study results and limits: Patients and controls would share equally any PCR tilt toward shorter templates. Among patients with Type 1 diabetes, TCRB CDR3s were moderately but significantly shorter in every one of the four CD4+ subsets.

The V and J ends lost 1 base and 10 bases, in that order; junction bases with no gene match: 15. CDR1 LNHNV and CDR2 YYDKDF come from the germline V gene (reference sequence). The CDR3 totals 17 residues. This sequence originates from a man in his thirties or forties with type 1 diabetes. This sequence joins TRBV15 and TRBJ2-1, with 8 bases lining up with TRBD2. What was sequenced was naive CD4+ T cells from blood. CDR3 coding DNA: TGTGCCACCAGCAGAGCCTCCCCCGCAGCGGGAGAGGGCGAGCAGTTCTTC. Translating gives CATSRASPAAGEGEQFF. Filled out from reference TRBV15 and TRBJ2-1, the complete variable domain reads DAMVIQNPRYQVTQFGKPVTLSCSQTLNHNVMYWYQQKSSQAPKLLFHYYDKDFNNEADTPDNFQSRRPNTSFCFLDIRSPGLGDTAMYLCATSRASPAAGEGEQFFGPGTRLTVL.